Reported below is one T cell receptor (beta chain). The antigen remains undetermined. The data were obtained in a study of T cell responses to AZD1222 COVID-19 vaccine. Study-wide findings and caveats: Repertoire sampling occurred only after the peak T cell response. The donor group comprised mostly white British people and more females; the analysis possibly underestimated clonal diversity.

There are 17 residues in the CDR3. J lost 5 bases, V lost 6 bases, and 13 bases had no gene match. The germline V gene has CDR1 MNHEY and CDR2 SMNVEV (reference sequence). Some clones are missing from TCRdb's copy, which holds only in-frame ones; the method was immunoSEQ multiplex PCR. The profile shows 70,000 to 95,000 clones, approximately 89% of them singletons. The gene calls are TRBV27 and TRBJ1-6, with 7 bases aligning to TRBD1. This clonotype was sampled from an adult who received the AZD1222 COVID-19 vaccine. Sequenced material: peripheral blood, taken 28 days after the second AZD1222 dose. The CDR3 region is CASSKWGPGQNNSPLHF. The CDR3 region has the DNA TGTGCCAGCAGCAAATGGGGCCCGGGACAGAATAATTCACCCCTCCACTTT.